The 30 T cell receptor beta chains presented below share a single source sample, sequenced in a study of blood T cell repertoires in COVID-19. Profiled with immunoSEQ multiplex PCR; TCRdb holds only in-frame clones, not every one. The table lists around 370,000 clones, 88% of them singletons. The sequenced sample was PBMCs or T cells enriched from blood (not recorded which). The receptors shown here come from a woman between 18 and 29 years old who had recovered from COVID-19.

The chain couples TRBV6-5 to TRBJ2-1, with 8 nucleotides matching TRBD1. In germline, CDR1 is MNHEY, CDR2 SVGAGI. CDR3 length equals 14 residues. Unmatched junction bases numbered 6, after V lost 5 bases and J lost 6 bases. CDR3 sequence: CASSPGQASNEQFF. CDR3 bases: TGTGCCAGCAGTCCGGGACAGGCGAGCAATGAGCAGTTCTTC.

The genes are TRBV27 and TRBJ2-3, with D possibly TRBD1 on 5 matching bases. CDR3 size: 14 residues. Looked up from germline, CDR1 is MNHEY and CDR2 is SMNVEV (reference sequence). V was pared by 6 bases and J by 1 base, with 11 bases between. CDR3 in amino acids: CASSQGKGTDTQYF. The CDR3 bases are TGTGCCAGCAGCCAGGGTAAGGGCACAGATACGCAGTATTTT.

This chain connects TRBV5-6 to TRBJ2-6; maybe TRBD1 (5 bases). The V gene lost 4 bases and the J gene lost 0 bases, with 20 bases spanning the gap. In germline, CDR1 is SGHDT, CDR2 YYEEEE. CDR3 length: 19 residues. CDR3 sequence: CASSPEGQGYPSGANVLTF. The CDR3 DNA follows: TGTGCCAGCAGCCCTGAAGGGCAGGGTTATCCCTCTGGGGCCAACGTCCTGACTTTC.

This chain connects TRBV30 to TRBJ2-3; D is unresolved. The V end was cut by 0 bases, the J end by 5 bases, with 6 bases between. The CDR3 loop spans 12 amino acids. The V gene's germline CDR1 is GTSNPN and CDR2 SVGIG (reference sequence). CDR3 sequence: CAWSVSEDTQYF. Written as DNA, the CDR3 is TGTGCCTGGAGTGTATCAGAAGATACGCAGTATTTT.

The CDR3 loop is CASSLRGTGIKANYGYTF. The CDR3 DNA follows: TGTGCCAGCAGTTTACGAGGGACAGGGATAAAAGCTAACTATGGCTACACCTTC. The V call is TRBV28, the J call TRBJ1-2, with 9 bases lining up with TRBD1. CDR3 length: 18 residues. Germline CDR1 reads MDHEN; CDR2 reads SYDVKM. After removal of 2 bases from V and 0 bases from J, the junction contained 10 bases not matched to a gene.

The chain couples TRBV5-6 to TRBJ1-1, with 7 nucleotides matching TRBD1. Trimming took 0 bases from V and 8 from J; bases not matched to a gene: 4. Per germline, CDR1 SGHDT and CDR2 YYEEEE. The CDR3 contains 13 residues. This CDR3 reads CASSLGGGGEAFF. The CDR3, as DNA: TGTGCCAGCAGCTTGGGAGGAGGGGGCGAAGCTTTCTTT.

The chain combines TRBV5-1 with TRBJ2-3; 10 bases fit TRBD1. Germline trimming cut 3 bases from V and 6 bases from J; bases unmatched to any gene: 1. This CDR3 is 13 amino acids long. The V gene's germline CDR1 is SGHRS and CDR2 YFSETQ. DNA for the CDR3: TGCGCCAGCAGCTCGGGACAGGGGGATACGCAGTATTTT. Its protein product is CASSSGQGDTQYF.

As DNA, the CDR3 is TGTGCCAGTACCTCCGGGTGGGAGGATGGCTACACCTTC. This encodes CASTSGWEDGYTF. The chain combines TRBV19 with TRBJ1-2; unclear D gene. The CDR3 has 13 residues. V lost 7 bases and J 6 bases, leaving 15 bases between the germline ends. Germline V gene lookup returns CDR1 LNHDA and CDR2 SQIVND (reference sequence).

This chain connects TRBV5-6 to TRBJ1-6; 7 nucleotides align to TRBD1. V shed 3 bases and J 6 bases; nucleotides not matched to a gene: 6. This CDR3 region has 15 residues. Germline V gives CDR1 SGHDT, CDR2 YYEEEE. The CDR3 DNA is TGTGCCAGCAGCTCAAGAGGGACAGCTAATTCACCCCTCCACTTT. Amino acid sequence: CASSSRGTANSPLHF.

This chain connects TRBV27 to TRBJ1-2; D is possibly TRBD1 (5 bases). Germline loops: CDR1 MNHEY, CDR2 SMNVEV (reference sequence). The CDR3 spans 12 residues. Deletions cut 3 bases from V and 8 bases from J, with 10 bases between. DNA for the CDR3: TGTGCCAGCAGTTTCCCAGGGCACGGCTACACCTTC. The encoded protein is CASSFPGHGYTF.

The CDR3 spells CASSTILRGRAQETQYF. In DNA form, the CDR3 reads TGTGCCAGCAGCACGATCCTCAGGGGTAGGGCGCAAGAGACCCAGTACTTC. The chain is built from TRBV13 and TRBJ2-5, with TRBD1 as a possible D gene (6 bases). The germline V gene encodes CDR1 PRHDT and CDR2 FYEKMQ (reference sequence). Between the trimmed V and J ends, which lost 5 bases and 2 bases, there was a span of 21 bases. This CDR3 has 17 amino acids.

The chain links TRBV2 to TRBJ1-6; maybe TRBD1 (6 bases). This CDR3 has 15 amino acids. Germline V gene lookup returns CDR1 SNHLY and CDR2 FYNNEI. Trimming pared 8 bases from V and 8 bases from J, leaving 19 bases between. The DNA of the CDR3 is TGTGCCAGCTCCTTTGGGCAGGGGTCGGATTCACCCCTCCACTTT. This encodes CASSFGQGSDSPLHF.

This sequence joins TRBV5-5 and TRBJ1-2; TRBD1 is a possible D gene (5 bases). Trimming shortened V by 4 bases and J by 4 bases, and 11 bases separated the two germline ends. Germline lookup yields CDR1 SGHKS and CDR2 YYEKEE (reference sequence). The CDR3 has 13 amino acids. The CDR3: CASSETARYGYTF. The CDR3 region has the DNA TGTGCCAGCAGCGAGACAGCTCGCTATGGCTACACCTTC.

DNA for the CDR3: TGTGCCAGCAGCCCGGCCGCGGGATTACAGGGGAGAGCAACTAATGAAAAACTGTTTTTT. It encodes CASSPAAGLQGRATNEKLFF. The chain uses TRBV7-8 and TRBJ1-4, with 7 bases matching TRBD1. V shed 5 bases, J shed 0 bases, and the junction held 18 bases outside the gene matches. Germline V CDR1 and CDR2: SGHVS, FQNEAQ. CDR3 length: 20 amino acids.

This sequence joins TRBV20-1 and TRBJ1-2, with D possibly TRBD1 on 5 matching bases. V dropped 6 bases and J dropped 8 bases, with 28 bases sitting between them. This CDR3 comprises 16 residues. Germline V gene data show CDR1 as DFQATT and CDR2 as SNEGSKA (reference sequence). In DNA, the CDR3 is TGCAGTGCGAGTTATGACAGAACCTCGCATCGGGGGGGCTACACCTTC. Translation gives CSASYDRTSHRGGYTF.

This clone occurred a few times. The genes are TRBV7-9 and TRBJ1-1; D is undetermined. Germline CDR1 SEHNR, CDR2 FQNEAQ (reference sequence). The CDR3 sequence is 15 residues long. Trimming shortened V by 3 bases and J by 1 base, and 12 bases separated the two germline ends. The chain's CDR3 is CASSFLGLPNTEAFF. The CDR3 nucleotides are TGTGCCAGCAGCTTTCTTGGGCTACCGAACACTGAAGCTTTCTTT.

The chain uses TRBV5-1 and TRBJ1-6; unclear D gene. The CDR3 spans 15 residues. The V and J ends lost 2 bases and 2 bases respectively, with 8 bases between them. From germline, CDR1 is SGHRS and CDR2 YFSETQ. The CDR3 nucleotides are TGCGCCAGCAGCTTAACAGAGACCTATAATTCACCCCTCCACTTT. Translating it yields CASSLTETYNSPLHF.

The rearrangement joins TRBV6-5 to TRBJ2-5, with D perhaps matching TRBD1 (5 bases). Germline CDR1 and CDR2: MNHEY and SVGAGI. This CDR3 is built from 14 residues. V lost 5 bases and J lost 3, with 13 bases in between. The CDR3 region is CASSRTRWEETQYF. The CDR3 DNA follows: TGTGCCAGCAGTCGGACAAGGTGGGAAGAGACCCAGTACTTC.

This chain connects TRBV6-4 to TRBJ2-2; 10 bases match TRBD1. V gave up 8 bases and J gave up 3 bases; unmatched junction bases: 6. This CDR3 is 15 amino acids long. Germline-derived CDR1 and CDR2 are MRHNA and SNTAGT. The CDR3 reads CASSPGQGDTGELFF. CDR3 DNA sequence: TGTGCCAGCTCTCCAGGACAGGGGGACACCGGGGAGCTGTTTTTT.

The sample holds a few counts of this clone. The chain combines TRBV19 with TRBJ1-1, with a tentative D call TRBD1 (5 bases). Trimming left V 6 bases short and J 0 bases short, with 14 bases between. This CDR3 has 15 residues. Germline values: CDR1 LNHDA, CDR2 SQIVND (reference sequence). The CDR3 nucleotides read TGTGCCAGTAGGGCGTTGACAGACATGAACACTGAAGCTTTCTTT. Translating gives CASRALTDMNTEAFF.

The CDR3 sequence: CASRRQGSNTEAFF. The CDR3 DNA reads TGTGCCAGCAGACGCCAGGGGTCGAACACTGAAGCTTTCTTT. The chain uses TRBV27 and TRBJ1-1, with D perhaps TRBD1 (6 bases). Germline loops: CDR1 MNHEY, CDR2 SMNVEV (reference sequence). The V gene lost 6 bases and the J gene lost 1 base, with 12 bases spanning the gap. This CDR3 spans 14 amino acids.

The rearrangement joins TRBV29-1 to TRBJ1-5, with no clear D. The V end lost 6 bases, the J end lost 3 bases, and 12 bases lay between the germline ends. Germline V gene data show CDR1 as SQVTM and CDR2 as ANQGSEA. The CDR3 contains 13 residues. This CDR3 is CSVANSYNQPQHF. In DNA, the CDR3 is TGCAGCGTCGCAAACAGTTACAATCAGCCCCAGCATTTT.

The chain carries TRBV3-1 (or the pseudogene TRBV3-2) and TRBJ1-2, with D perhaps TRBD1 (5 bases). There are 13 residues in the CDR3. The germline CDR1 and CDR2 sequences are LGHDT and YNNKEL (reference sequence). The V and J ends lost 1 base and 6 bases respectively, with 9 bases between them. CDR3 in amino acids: CASSQGGVHGYTF. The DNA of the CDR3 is TGTGCCAGCAGCCAAGGGGGCGTCCATGGCTACACCTTC.

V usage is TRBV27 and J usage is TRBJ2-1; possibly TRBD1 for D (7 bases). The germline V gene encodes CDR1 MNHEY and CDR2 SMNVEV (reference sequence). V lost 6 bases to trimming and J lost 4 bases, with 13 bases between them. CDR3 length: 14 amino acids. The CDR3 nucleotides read TGTGCCAGCAGACCAGGGGGAGGTTACAATGAGCAGTTCTTC. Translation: CASRPGGGYNEQFF.

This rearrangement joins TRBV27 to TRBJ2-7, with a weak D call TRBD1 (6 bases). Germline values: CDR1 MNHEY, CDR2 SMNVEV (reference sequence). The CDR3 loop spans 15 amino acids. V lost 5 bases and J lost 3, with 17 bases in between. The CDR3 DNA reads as TGTGCCAGCAGTCCTCGAGGACAGCCGAACTACGAGCAGTACTTC. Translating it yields CASSPRGQPNYEQYF.

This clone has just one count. The CDR3 spells CSVEEQGQSSTGELFF. As DNA, the CDR3 is TGCAGCGTTGAAGAGCAGGGACAGTCTTCAACCGGGGAGCTGTTTTTT. The chain recombines TRBV29-1 with TRBJ2-2; 7 nucleotides align to TRBD1. Germline assignment: CDR1 SQVTM and CDR2 ANQGSEA. The V segment lost 0 bases and the J segment 5 bases; nucleotides outside the gene matches: 9. The CDR3 contains 16 residues.

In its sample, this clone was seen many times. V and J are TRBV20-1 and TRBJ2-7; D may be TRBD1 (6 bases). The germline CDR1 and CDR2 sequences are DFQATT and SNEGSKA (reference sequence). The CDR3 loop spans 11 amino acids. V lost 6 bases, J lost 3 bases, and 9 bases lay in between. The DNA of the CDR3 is TGCAGTGCCCGACAGGACTACGAGCAGTACTTC. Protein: CSARQDYEQYF.

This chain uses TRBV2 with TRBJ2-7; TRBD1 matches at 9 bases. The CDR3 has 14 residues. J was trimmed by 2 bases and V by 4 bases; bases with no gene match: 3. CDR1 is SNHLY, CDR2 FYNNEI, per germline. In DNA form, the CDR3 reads TGTGCCAGCAGTGTGGACAGGGGCCCCTACGAGCAGTACTTC. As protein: CASSVDRGPYEQYF.

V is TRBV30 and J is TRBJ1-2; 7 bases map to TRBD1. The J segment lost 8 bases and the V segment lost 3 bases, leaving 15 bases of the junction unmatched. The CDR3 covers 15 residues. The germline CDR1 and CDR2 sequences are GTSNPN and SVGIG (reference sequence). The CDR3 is CAWRRTGAGVEGYTF. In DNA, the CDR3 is TGTGCCTGGAGGAGGACAGGAGCGGGGGTCGAAGGCTACACCTTC.

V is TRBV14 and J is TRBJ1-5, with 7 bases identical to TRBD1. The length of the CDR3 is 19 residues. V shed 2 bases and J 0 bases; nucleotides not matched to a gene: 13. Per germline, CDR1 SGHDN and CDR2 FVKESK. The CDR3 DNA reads TGTGCCAGCAGCCAACAGACAGGGATAGGCGGCTATAGCAATCAGCCCCAGCATTTT. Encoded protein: CASSQQTGIGGYSNQPQHF.